This T cell receptor beta chain was identified in a study of T-cell memory formation after mild COVID-19. The wider study: Clustering of TCRs was largely donor specific.

In germline, CDR1 is MGHDK, CDR2 SYGVNS. Losses at the gene ends were 3 bases for V and 3 bases for J; bases not matched to a gene: 5. This CDR3 is built from 15 residues. TCRdb reanalysed the 5' RACE reads using MiXCR and keeps one entry per CDR3 protein. The table includes about 340,000 distinct CDR3 sequences, roughly 14% detected once. Study results and limitations: The appearance of some responding clones in pre-infection memory suggested that cross-reactive memory joined. Later expanders leaned toward CD4+, whereas clones contracting from day 15 to 85 were balanced CD4/CD8. SARS-CoV-2 specificity was not confirmed for second-wave clones peaking on day 37.

The sample holds many counts of this clonotype. The antigen is undetermined. Sample: PBMCs or a T cell subset sorted from them (not recorded which). This chain connects TRBV25-1 to TRBJ1-5, with 7 bases fitting TRBD1. This clonotype was obtained from a man aged 18 to 29 who had mild COVID-19 (a few samples of this study predate the infection). Cell type and time point are not known. In DNA, the CDR3 is TGTGCCAGCAGTGAGCAACAGGGGAACAATCAGCCCCAGCATTTT. It translates to CASSEQQGNNQPQHF.